This T cell receptor (beta chain) emerged from a study of neurological immune-mediated disorders. Using its own MiXCR run on the 5' RACE reads, TCRdb lists one record per CDR3 protein. Of 40,000 to 50,000 distinct CDR3 sequences detected, roughly 2.5% appear once; the ten largest clones hold more than 10%. 2 million unsorted PBMCs were stored in RNAlater at -80 °C before RNA extraction. The germline CDR1 and CDR2 sequences are MNHEY and SVGAGI. The CDR3 runs to 14 residues. V lost 2 bases to trimming and J lost 1 base, with 9 bases between them. The table lists this clonotype with many counts. Its antigen is currently unknown. General study findings and limits: In HTLV-1-associated myelopathy, TCR clonal expansion was greatest, whereas multiple sclerosis had the least, falling below healthy controls. When repertoires were grouped phylogenetically, those of 18 of 34 multiple sclerosis patients fell into one related-CDR3 cluster, a possible signature.

The sample taken for sequencing was PBMCs. The sequence was collected from a man aged 25 to 45 with multiple sclerosis. The chain couples TRBV6-5 to TRBJ2-7; D gene ambiguous. The DNA for the CDR3 is TGTGCCAGCAGTTACGGGCCGAAATCCTACGAGCAGTACTTC. Protein product: CASSYGPKSYEQYF.